This passage covers 9 T cell receptor beta chains from one sample sequenced in a study of metastatic and nonmetastatic thyroid tumors. Using MiXCR, TCRdb re-called clones from the PCR reads. The sample yields tens of thousands of clones, around an eighth seen once. Thyroid surgery took place with no prior treatment in any patient. The sample consisted of tumor tissue. The receptors stem from a female donor with papillary thyroid cancer or a benign thyroid nodule (not recorded which). Some clones in this sample may be carry-over from other donors' samples.

This clone has only a few counts. Being one base from a much bigger clone, this may be a read error. The rearrangement uses TRBV20-1 and TRBJ2-5; D gene uncertain. Per germline, CDR1 DFQATT and CDR2 SNEGSKA (reference sequence). Trimming stripped 8 bases from V and 2 bases from J, with 15 bases between. This CDR3 has 13 residues. CDR3 coding DNA: TGCAGTTGGCAATCCAGCTTACAAGAGACCCAGTACTTC. This gives the protein CSWQSSLQETQYF.

Only a few counts were recorded for this clone. CDR3 sequence reads: CAISGQARGEQYF. CDR3 nucleotide sequence: TGTGCCATCTCCGGACAGGCACGCGGCGAGCAGTACTTC. V gene TRBV2 combines with J gene TRBJ2-7, with 7 bases that match TRBD1. The germline V gene encodes CDR1 SNHLY and CDR2 FYNNEI. With V trimmed by 10 bases and J by 6 bases, 12 bases remained unmatched. This CDR3 has 13 amino acids. Full variable domain (remainder filled in from reference TRBV2 and TRBJ2-7): EPEVTQTPSHQVTQMGQEVILRCVPISNHLYFYWYRQILGQKVEFLVSFYNNEISEKSEIFDDQFSVERPDGSNFTLKIRSTKLEDSAMYFCAISGQARGEQYFGPGTRLTVT.

The chain uses TRBV18 and TRBJ2-5; D might be TRBD2 (6 bases). Germline CDR1 reads KGHSH; CDR2 reads LQKENI. V was pared by 6 bases and J by 3 bases, with 11 bases between. This CDR3 has 13 residues. CDR3 in amino acids: CASSPGTEETQYF. The DNA of the CDR3 is TGTGCCAGCTCTCCCGGGACTGAAGAGACCCAGTACTTC.

This clone was observed a handful of times. This may be a read error: a much more frequent sequence differs by one nucleotide. The chain recombines TRBV5-1 with TRBJ2-2; possibly TRBD2 for D (7 bases). The CDR3 covers 15 residues. Per germline, CDR1 SGHRS and CDR2 YFSETQ. CDR3 coding DNA: TGCGCCAGCAGCCTGTCGGGGGGCGACGGCGGGGAGCCGTTTTTT. It yields the protein CASSLSGGDGGEPFF.

This clone was counted at least ten times. An end of the junction differs from the germline gene, which may be a read error. This chain connects TRBV7-7 to TRBJ2-1; possibly TRBD1 for D (5 bases). This CDR3 contains 13 residues. CDR1 and CDR2 (germline): SSHAT, FNYEAQ (reference sequence). CDR3 amino acids: CASRKAGSVEQFF. CDR3 in DNA: TGTGCTAGCAGAAAGGCAGGGTCAGTTGAGCAGTTCTTC.

In its sample, this clone was seen many times. This chain links TRBV11-2 with TRBJ1-1; TRBD1 matches at 7 bases. This CDR3 has 13 amino acids. The trim removed 3 bases at V and 10 bases at J, leaving 8 bases unmatched. Germline values: CDR1 SGHAT, CDR2 FQNNGV. The chain's CDR3 is CASSFDRAGGAFF. The CDR3 bases are TGTGCCAGCAGCTTCGACAGGGCTGGTGGAGCTTTCTTT.

This clone occurred many times. At the DNA level, this CDR3 is encoded by other sequences in the same sample as well. The chain couples TRBV6-1 to TRBJ1-3, with D possibly being TRBD1 (6 bases). This CDR3 region has 16 residues. Germline V gene data show CDR1 as MNHNS and CDR2 as SASEGT. Trimming cost V 6 bases and J 0 bases, with 15 bases left between them. CDR3 bases: TGTGCCAGCAGCCGGGGGGGGGGCCTCTCTGGAAACACCATATATTTT. Its protein product is CASSRGGGLSGNTIYF.

This clone was detected ten times or more. The chain recombines TRBV11-2 with TRBJ1-2; no firm D call. Germline-derived CDR1 and CDR2 are SGHAT and FQNNGV. The CDR3 extends over 16 amino acids. The V end was cut by 6 bases, the J end by 4 bases, with 21 bases between. This CDR3 is CASSRTDQLLLYGYTF. The DNA of the CDR3 is TGTGCCAGCAGTCGAACGGACCAGCTCCTGCTCTATGGCTACACCTTC. The whole variable domain, filled in from reference TRBV11-2 and TRBJ1-2, reads EAGVAQSPRYKIIEKRQSVAFWCNPISGHATLYWYQQILGQGPKLLIQFQNNGVVDDSQLPKDRFSAERLKGVDSTLKIQPAKLEDSAVYLCASSRTDQLLLYGYTFGSGTRLTVV.

The table lists this clone with many counts. Since the CDR3 does not end with the conserved phenylalanine or tryptophan, this likely comes from a read error. The DNA is omitted, as the CDR3 cannot be located on it reliably, and the CDR3 follows TCRdb's listing. The chain links TRBV7-8 to TRBJ1-1. From its first to its last residue, the CDR3 has 13 amino acids. Germline lookup yields CDR1 SGHVS and CDR2 FQNEAQ. CDR3 sequence reads: CASSLKGIVLSKA.